The 23 T cell receptor beta chains below all came from one sample that was sequenced in a study of control samples from healthy donors and cancer patients (dated by TCRdb to 2018 to 2020). Library creation used the immunoSEQ multiplex PCR assay. Sourced from immuneACCESS, this table was stored by TCRdb with only in-frame sequences that have V and J called. A share of the clones is absent; for the studies checked, an unresolved V gene accounts for under half, and the remainder has no known explanation. The sample table shows 150,000 to 200,000 clones, and just under 95% are seen once. The ten largest clones add up to over 1.1% of the sample. Sequencing was performed on blood. The receptors here all came from a man aged 18-30 years in good health.

V usage is TRBV2 and J usage is TRBJ2-1, with D possibly TRBD2 on 5 matching bases. CDR3 length equals 15 residues. The ends were cut back, 2 bases at V and 5 bases at J, with 13 bases in the middle. Germline CDR1 reads SNHLY; CDR2 reads FYNNEI. The CDR3 nucleotides are TGTGCCAGCAGTGAAATGAGGGCGGCGAACAATGAGCAGTTCTTC. Amino acid sequence: CASSEMRAANNEQFF.

The chain carries TRBV15 and TRBJ1-1, with D perhaps matching TRBD1 (5 bases). This CDR3 is 18 amino acids long. The V and J ends lost 1 base and 2 bases respectively, with 20 bases between them. CDR1 and CDR2 (germline): LNHNV, YYDKDF (reference sequence). CDR3 in amino acids: CATSRGMGLLVVNTEAFF. In DNA form, the CDR3 reads TGTGCCACCAGCAGAGGAATGGGACTCCTGGTGGTTAACACTGAAGCTTTCTTT. Together with reference TRBV15 and TRBJ1-1, the CDR3 gives the full variable domain: DAMVIQNPRYQVTQFGKPVTLSCSQTLNHNVMYWYQQKSSQAPKLLFHYYDKDFNNEADTPDNFQSRRPNTSFCFLDIRSPGLGDTAMYLCATSRGMGLLVVNTEAFFGQGTRLTVV.

The genes are TRBV24-1 and TRBJ2-3; D uncertain. Germline V gene sequence: CDR1 KGHDR, CDR2 SFDVKD. Trimming cost V 5 bases and J 1 base, with 15 bases left between them. The CDR3 runs 16 residues. The CDR3, as DNA: TGTGCCACCAGTGCTCCCGTTGGCACTGGCACAGATACGCAGTATTTT. It yields the protein CATSAPVGTGTDTQYF.

The chain has TRBV10-3 and TRBJ1-4; TRBD1 matches at 7 bases. With V trimmed by 3 bases and J by 4 bases, 5 bases remained unmatched. Germline assignment: CDR1 ENHRY and CDR2 SYGVKD. The CDR3 sequence is 15 residues long. The CDR3 DNA reads as TGTGCCATCAGTGACCAAGACAGGGTTAATGAAAAACTGTTTTTT. Protein sequence: CAISDQDRVNEKLFF.

The rearrangement joins TRBV7-2 to TRBJ2-1; D may match TRBD1 or TRBD2 (5 bases each). CDR3 size: 17 residues. CDR1 is SGHTA and CDR2 is FQGNSA in the germline V gene. V lost 1 base and J 0 bases, leaving 13 bases between the germline ends. CDR3 sequence: CASSLVSGASSYNEQFF. The CDR3 DNA reads TGTGCCAGCAGCTTAGTGTCCGGGGCGAGCTCCTACAATGAGCAGTTCTTC.

V gene TRBV3-1 (or the pseudogene TRBV3-2) combines with J gene TRBJ1-2, with 8 bases aligning to TRBD1. The CDR3 is 13 residues long. V gave up 4 bases and J gave up 7 bases; unmatched junction bases: 5. The germline gives CDR1 LGHDT, CDR2 YNNKEL (reference sequence). The CDR3 here is CASSLDRGGGYTF. CDR3 coding DNA: TGTGCCAGCAGCCTCGACAGGGGCGGTGGCTACACCTTC.

This sequence joins TRBV7-9 and TRBJ1-1, with D perhaps matching TRBD1 (6 bases). CDR1 is SEHNR and CDR2 is FQNEAQ in the germline V gene (reference sequence). The CDR3 covers 10 residues. The V and J ends lost 1 base and 14 bases respectively, with 8 bases between them. The CDR3 reads CASSLGGLFF. The CDR3 coding sequence is TGTGCCAGCAGCTTAGGGGGGCTCTTCTTT.

This chain uses TRBV12-5 with TRBJ2-7; tentatively, D is TRBD1 (6 bases). The CDR3 contains 13 residues. Per the germline V gene, CDR1 is LGHNT and CDR2 is FRNRAP. The V end was cut by 9 bases, the J end by 1 base, with 13 bases between. CDR3 amino acids: CASRDTISYEQYF. CDR3 coding DNA: TGTGCTAGCCGGGACACAATATCCTACGAGCAGTACTTC.

The chain has TRBV18 and TRBJ1-1, with 10 bases matching TRBD1. The germline V gene has CDR1 KGHSH and CDR2 LQKENI. The CDR3 extends over 14 amino acids. Germline trimming cut 3 bases from V and 6 bases from J; bases unmatched to any gene: 4. CDR3 region: CASSPRDRGAEAFF. CDR3 DNA: TGTGCCAGCTCACCGAGGGACAGGGGAGCTGAAGCTTTCTTT.

Note on this clone: Germline and junction disagree at one end, which may indicate a read error. Different DNA sequences within this sample yield the same CDR3. The CDR3 here is CASQEVTGSNQPQHF. The CDR3 region has the DNA TGCGCCAGTCAGGAGGTGACAGGAAGCAATCAGCCCCAGCATTTT. The chain has TRBV6-5 and TRBJ1-5; D is possibly TRBD1 (6 bases). The length of the CDR3 is 15 residues. Germline CDR1 is MNHEY and CDR2 is SVGAGI.

The chain uses TRBV2 and TRBJ2-6; 7 positions agree with TRBD1. The germline V gene encodes CDR1 SNHLY and CDR2 FYNNEI. Trimming at V came to 6 bases and at J to 2 bases, leaving 4 bases not matched to a gene. The CDR3 contains 15 residues. The CDR3 nucleotides are TGTGCCAGCAGGATCACAGGGGCTGGGGCCAACGTCCTGACTTTC. This codes for CASRITGAGANVLTF.

This chain links TRBV14 with TRBJ1-6; 11 positions agree with TRBD1. CDR1 and CDR2 from the germline V gene are SGHDN and FVKESK. The CDR3 is 16 residues long. J gave up 10 bases and V 3 bases, and 8 bases lay outside the gene matches. CDR3 amino acids: CASSHETGTGGSPLHF. As DNA, the CDR3 is TGTGCCAGCAGCCATGAAACCGGGACAGGGGGGTCACCCCTCCACTTT.

The chain is built from TRBV7-2 and TRBJ2-2, with no clear D. Deletions cut 2 bases from V and 5 bases from J, with 6 bases between. Germline V CDR1 and CDR2: SGHTA, FQGNSA. The CDR3 spans 13 residues. CDR3 sequence (DNA): TGTGCCAGCAGCTTAACCGAGACCGGGGAGCTGTTTTTT. Translation: CASSLTETGELFF.

V and J are TRBV7-9 and TRBJ2-2; D is ambiguous. Germline CDR1 reads SEHNR; CDR2 reads FQNEAQ (reference sequence). With 0 bases removed from V and 6 bases from J, the gap between germline ends came to 11 bases. The CDR3 covers 15 residues. The CDR3 is CASSLAFGEAGELFF. In DNA form, the CDR3 reads TGTGCCAGCAGCTTAGCATTTGGGGAAGCCGGGGAGCTGTTTTTT.

The CDR3 region has the DNA TGTGCCAGCACAATTGACACAGGGACCTCCGATGAGCAGTTCTTC. Protein: CASTIDTGTSDEQFF. The chain joins TRBV28 to TRBJ2-1; D possibly corresponds to TRBD1 (6 bases). This CDR3 is 15 amino acids long. The V gene's germline CDR1 is MDHEN and CDR2 SYDVKM. V lost 7 bases to trimming and J lost 8 bases, with 21 bases between them.

The gene calls are TRBV28 and TRBJ2-5, with 7 bases identical to TRBD1. This CDR3 region has 15 residues. The germline V gene encodes CDR1 MDHEN and CDR2 SYDVKM. Trimming at V came to 6 bases and at J to 0 bases, leaving 7 bases not matched to a gene. CDR3: CASRKLQGYQETQYF. The CDR3, as DNA: TGTGCCAGCAGGAAATTACAGGGGTACCAAGAGACCCAGTACTTC.

The V gene is TRBV10-3, the J gene TRBJ1-2; no reliable D call. V shed 2 bases and J shed 2 bases, with 12 bases lying between them. The germline V gene encodes CDR1 ENHRY and CDR2 SYGVKD. CDR3 size: 15 residues. In DNA form, the CDR3 reads TGTGCCATCAGTGAGGGCCTCCGAAGGAACTATGGCTACACCTTC. This codes for CAISEGLRRNYGYTF.

The chain joins TRBV7-9 to TRBJ1-1; 9 positions match TRBD1. CDR3 length equals 15 residues. The J segment lost 3 bases and the V segment lost 7 bases, leaving 9 bases of the junction unmatched. In germline, CDR1 is SEHNR, CDR2 FQNEAQ (reference sequence). CDR3: CASNTFGTGYTEAFF. CDR3 bases: TGTGCCAGCAACACGTTTGGGACAGGGTACACTGAAGCTTTCTTT. Together with reference TRBV7-9 and TRBJ1-1, the CDR3 gives the full variable domain: DTGVSQNPRHKITKRGQNVTFRCDPISEHNRLYWYRQTLGQGPEFLTYFQNEAQLEKSRLLSDRFSAERPKGSFSTLEIQRTEQGDSAMYLCASNTFGTGYTEAFFGQGTRLTVV.

Only one count was recorded for this clone. The V call is TRBV6-1, the J call TRBJ2-7, with TRBD2 identical over 7 bases. Trimming removed 1 base from V and 1 base from J; junction bases left unmatched: 4. CDR1 and CDR2 from the germline V gene are MNHNS and SASEGT. CDR3 length: 15 residues. The CDR3 reads CASSEDYGGSYEQYF. The CDR3 DNA sequence: TGTGCCAGCAGTGAAGATTACGGGGGGTCCTACGAGCAGTACTTC.

The gene calls are TRBV5-6 and TRBJ2-5; 7 bases fit TRBD1. Germline V gene sequence: CDR1 SGHDT, CDR2 YYEEEE. Losses at the gene ends were 4 bases for V and 1 base for J; bases not matched to a gene: 4. CDR3 length: 14 amino acids. The CDR3 region is CASSETGIQETQYF. The CDR3 DNA sequence: TGTGCCAGCAGCGAGACAGGGATCCAAGAGACCCAGTACTTC.

This clone was counted once. One end of the junction fails to match germline, which may point to a read error. The J gene is TRBJ1-4, the V gene TRBV5-4; 9 nucleotides line up with TRBD1. The CDR3 has 15 amino acids. From germline, CDR1 is SGHNT and CDR2 YYREEE (reference sequence). CDR3 sequence: CASSLVGQGDEKLFF. In DNA, the CDR3 is TGTGCCAGCAGCTTGGTGGGACAGGGTGATGAGAAACTGTTTTTT. Variable domain in full (rest from reference TRBV5-4 and TRBJ1-4): ETGVTQSPTHLIKTRGQQVTLRCSSQSGHNTVSWYQQALGQGPQFIFQYYREEENGRGNFPPRFSGLQFPNYSSELNVNALELDDSALYLCASSLVGQGDEKLFFGSGTQLSVL.

The count of this clone is one. DNA for the CDR3: TGCGCCAGCAGCTCCATTATAGCGGGGGGGTTATACAATGAGCAGTTCTTC. Translating gives CASSSIIAGGLYNEQFF. The gene calls are TRBV5-1 and TRBJ2-1; the match to TRBD2 covers 11 bases. Per germline, CDR1 SGHRS and CDR2 YFSETQ. The J segment lost 4 bases and the V segment lost 3 bases, leaving 9 bases of the junction unmatched. The CDR3 is made up of 17 amino acids. The full variable domain, with the rest looked up from reference TRBV5-1 and TRBJ2-1, is KAGVTQTPRYLIKTRGQQVTLSCSPISGHRSVSWYQQTPGQGLQFLFEYFSETQRNKGNFPGRFSGRQFSNSRSEMNVSTLELGDSALYLCASSSIIAGGLYNEQFFGPGTRLTVL.

The J gene is TRBJ1-2, the V gene TRBV20-1; D gene ambiguous. The CDR3 consists of 15 residues. The ends were cut back, 3 bases at V and 2 bases at J, with 16 bases in the middle. Per germline, CDR1 DFQATT and CDR2 SNEGSKA (reference sequence). The CDR3 spells CSASSLTVGNYGYTF. DNA for the CDR3: TGCAGTGCTAGTTCTCTAACGGTCGGGAACTATGGCTACACCTTC.